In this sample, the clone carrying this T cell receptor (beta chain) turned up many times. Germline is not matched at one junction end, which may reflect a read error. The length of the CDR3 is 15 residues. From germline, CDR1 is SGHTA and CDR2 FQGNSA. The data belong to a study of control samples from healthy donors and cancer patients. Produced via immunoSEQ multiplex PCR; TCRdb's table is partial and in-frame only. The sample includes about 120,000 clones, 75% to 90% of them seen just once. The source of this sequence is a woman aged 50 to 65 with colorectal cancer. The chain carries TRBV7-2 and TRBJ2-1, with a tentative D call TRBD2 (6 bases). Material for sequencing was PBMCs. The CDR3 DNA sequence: TGTGCCAGCAGCGTAGCGGACTTGTCCGGGGGTGAGCAGTTCTTC. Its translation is CASSVADLSGGEQFF.